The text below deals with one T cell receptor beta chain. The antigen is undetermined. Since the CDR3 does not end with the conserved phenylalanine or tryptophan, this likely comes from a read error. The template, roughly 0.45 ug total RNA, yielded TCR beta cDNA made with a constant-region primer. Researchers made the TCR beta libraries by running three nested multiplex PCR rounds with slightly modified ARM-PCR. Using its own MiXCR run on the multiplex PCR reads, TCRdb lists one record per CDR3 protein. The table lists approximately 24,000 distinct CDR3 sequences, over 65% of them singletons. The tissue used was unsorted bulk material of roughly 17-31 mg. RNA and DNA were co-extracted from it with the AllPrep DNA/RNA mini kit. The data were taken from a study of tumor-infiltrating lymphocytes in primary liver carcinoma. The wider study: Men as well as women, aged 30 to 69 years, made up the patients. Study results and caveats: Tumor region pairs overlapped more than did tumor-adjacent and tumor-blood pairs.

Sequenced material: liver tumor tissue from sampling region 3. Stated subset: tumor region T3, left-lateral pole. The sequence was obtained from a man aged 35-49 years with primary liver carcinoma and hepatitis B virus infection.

CDR3 residues: CASSRGPQDSHEQYL. The CDR3 DNA reads as TGTGCCAGCAGTAGGGGACCGCAGGATTCCCACGAGCAGTACTTA. The chain is built from TRBV28 and TRBJ2-7; possibly TRBD1 or TRBD2 for D (5 bases each). From germline, CDR1 is MDHEN and CDR2 SYDVKM. Between the trimmed V and J ends, which lost 5 bases and 5 bases, there was a span of 19 bases. This CDR3 contains 15 residues.